Sequencing of this TCR beta chain was carried out in a study of blood T cell repertoires in COVID-19. About the study: T cells, B-cell-depleted T cells, or PBMCs provided the cDNA or gDNA that served as material.

Per the authors' pipeline: For nucleated cells, counts were estimated from reference gene primer amplification. TCRdb's table, derived via immunoSEQ multiplex PCR, lists solely in-frame clones and lacks some. The V and J calls and clone size come from that table; D and trimming were worked out from the DNA. The data contain fewer than 700,000 clones, about 88% of them singletons. The CDR3 covers 15 residues. Trimming took 7 bases from V and 3 from J, leaving 16 bases between them. Germline V gives CDR1 MNHEY, CDR2 SVGAGI. The V gene is TRBV6-5, the J gene TRBJ1-5; TRBD1 might be the D (5 bases). This TCR was sampled from a woman between 45 and 60 years old with COVID-19, enrolled during active disease. Sequencing was performed on peripheral blood. The CDR3 loop reads CASTGVGRPNQPQHF. The CDR3 bases are TGTGCCAGCACGGGGGTAGGGAGGCCCAATCAGCCCCAGCATTTT.